A single sample is the source of the 2 T cell receptor beta chains below, sequenced in a study of T cells in localized non-small cell lung cancer. This table comes from immunoSEQ multiplex PCR, and its TCRdb copy is limited to in-frame clones, with some not included. The sample yields fewer than 7,500 clones, approximately 45% seen once. The input for sequencing was lymph node tissue, taken before any cancer treatment. The receptors shown here come from a man aged 40 to 75 with stage I lung adenocarcinoma.

Only a few counts were recorded for this clone. The chain carries TRBV6-8 and TRBJ1-6; unclear D gene. The CDR3 contains 15 residues. Trimming took off 4 bases at V and 5 bases at J, with 12 bases between the two ends. Germline V gives CDR1 MNHGY, CDR2 SAAAGT. In DNA form, the CDR3 reads TGTGCCAGCAGTTCCCGACACTTCAATAATTCACCCCTCCACTTT. It specifies CASSSRHFNNSPLHF.

The chain couples TRBV30 to TRBJ1-4; possible D gene TRBD1, 6 bases. Germline V gene data show CDR1 as GTSNPN and CDR2 as SVGIG (reference sequence). V was clipped by 3 bases and J by 0 bases, with 14 bases between them. The CDR3 is made up of 16 amino acids. The CDR3 DNA reads as TGTGCCTGGAGGCCGGGACACACTGCAACTAATGAAAAACTGTTTTTT. Translating gives CAWRPGHTATNEKLFF. The full variable domain, rest sourced from reference TRBV30 and TRBJ1-4, is SQTIHQWPATLVQPVGSPLSLECTVEGTSNPNLYWYRQAAGRGLQLLFYSVGIGQISSEVPQNLSASRPQDRQFILSSKKLLLSDSGFYLCAWRPGHTATNEKLFFGSGTQLSVL.